This T cell receptor (beta chain) is from a study of regulatory T cells in long-lasting Graves disease. General observations from the study: Those with persistent Graves' had less TCR diversity than newly diagnosed patients.

Time point: newly diagnosed GD, antithyroid drugs for less than 3 months. With RNA extracted from PBMCs as input, the TCR library was made. In Xi'an, China, an endocrinology department was the source of patients. The length of the CDR3 is 14 residues. CDR1 SEHNR and CDR2 FQNEAQ come from the germline V gene (reference sequence). After removal of 5 bases from V and 2 bases from J, the junction contained 5 bases not matched to a gene. This clonotype was observed many times. The antigen remains unidentified. Arm-PCR with iRepertoire HTBI primers amplified the CDR3 regions for these TCR beta libraries. Using its own MiXCR run on the multiplex PCR reads, TCRdb lists one record per CDR3 protein. This sample carries roughly 500,000 distinct CDR3 sequences, around 12% of them seen once, and the ten largest clones take around 9.3%. These data were likewise used in another study, on T cells in Graves' hyperthyroidism and ophthalmopathy. As that study records: Among the patients, aged 18 to 65, hyperthyroidism was newly diagnosed and had lasted under 2 months. The HTBI primer set drove a first-round RT-PCR of the TCR CDR3.

The material sequenced was peripheral blood mononuclear cells (PBMCs), taken at new diagnosis, from a patient treated with antithyroid drugs. The chain carries TRBV7-9 and TRBJ2-5; 7 bases map to TRBD1. This sequence was found in a woman aged 25 to 39 with Graves disease. The CDR3 here is CASSRDREQETQYF. The CDR3 DNA reads TGTGCCAGCAGCCGCGACAGGGAGCAAGAGACCCAGTACTTC. The full variable domain, rest sourced from reference TRBV7-9 and TRBJ2-5, is DTGVSQNPRHKITKRGQNVTFRCDPISEHNRLYWYRQTLGQGPEFLTYFQNEAQLEKSRLLSDRFSAERPKGSFSTLEIQRTEQGDSAMYLCASSRDREQETQYFGPGTRLLVL.